This T cell receptor (beta chain) originates from a study of glioma-infiltrating T cells after dendritic cell vaccination. On the study more broadly: Dendritic cell vaccine was injected intradermally three times, biweekly. Findings and caveats of the study: The cohort had few patients with full blood and tumor sets.

Time point denoted: after dendritic cell vaccination, including at tumor progression/relapse. Isocitrate dehydrogenase mutation was absent in all glioblastoma patients. The PCR used 60 V beta and 13 J beta primers. TCRdb's table, derived via immunoSEQ multiplex PCR, lists solely in-frame clones and lacks some. Of 90,000 to 95,000 clones in the sample, about 81% were seen once. About this clone itself: The antigen remains unidentified.

Specimen: blood, collected after dendritic cell vaccination. The sequence came from a human donor with glioblastoma.

The CDR3 DNA sequence: TGTGCCAGCAGTTTTCCCCAACGGGGCTCCTACAATGAGCAGTTCTTC. The encoded protein is CASSFPQRGSYNEQFF. V and J are TRBV7-2 and TRBJ2-1; D is possibly TRBD2 (5 bases). Per the germline V gene, CDR1 is SGHTA and CDR2 is FQGNSA. The germline V and J ends were trimmed by 6 bases and 0 bases, with 15 bases remaining between them. The CDR3 runs 16 residues.